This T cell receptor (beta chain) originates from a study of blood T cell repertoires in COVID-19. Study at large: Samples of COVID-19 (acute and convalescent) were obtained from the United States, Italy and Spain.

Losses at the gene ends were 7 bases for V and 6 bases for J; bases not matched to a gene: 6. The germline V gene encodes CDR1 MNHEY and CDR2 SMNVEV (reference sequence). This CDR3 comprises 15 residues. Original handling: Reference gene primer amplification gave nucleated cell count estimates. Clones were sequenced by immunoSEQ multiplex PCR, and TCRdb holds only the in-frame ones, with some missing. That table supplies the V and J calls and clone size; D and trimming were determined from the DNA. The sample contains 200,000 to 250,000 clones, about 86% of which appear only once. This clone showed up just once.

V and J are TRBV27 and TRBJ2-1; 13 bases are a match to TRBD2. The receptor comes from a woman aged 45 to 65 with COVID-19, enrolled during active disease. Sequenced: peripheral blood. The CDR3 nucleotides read TGTGCCAGCACCCCTGGACTAGCGGGGGCCAATGAGCAGTTCTTC. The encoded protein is CASTPGLAGANEQFF.